This TCR beta chain was captured in a study of blood T cells in healthy people across ages. Notes on this clonotype: Its antigen remains unknown.

The total RNA that was extracted per sample amounted to at least 5 micrograms. Next came a second PCR, run for roughly 6 to 11 cycles, which used a sample-barcoded 5' primer along with a J-beta primer mix. TCRdb used MiXCR to reprocess the 5' RACE reads, holding one entry per CDR3 protein. The table lists approximately 1.5 million distinct CDR3 sequences, about 45% of them singletons. Trimming took 7 bases from V and 2 from J, leaving 15 bases between them. The germline V gene encodes CDR1 SQVTM and CDR2 ANQGSEA. The CDR3 consists of 13 residues. The study, taken as a whole, reports: A strong correlation was seen between TCR beta diversity and naive T cell percentage.

This receptor was taken from a woman aged 18-30 years in good health. The sequencing input was blood. This sequence joins TRBV29-1 and TRBJ2-7; unclear D gene. The CDR3 nucleotides read TGCAGCGGGATGGGTTTGGGGACCTACGAGCAGTACTTC. Amino acids: CSGMGLGTYEQYF.